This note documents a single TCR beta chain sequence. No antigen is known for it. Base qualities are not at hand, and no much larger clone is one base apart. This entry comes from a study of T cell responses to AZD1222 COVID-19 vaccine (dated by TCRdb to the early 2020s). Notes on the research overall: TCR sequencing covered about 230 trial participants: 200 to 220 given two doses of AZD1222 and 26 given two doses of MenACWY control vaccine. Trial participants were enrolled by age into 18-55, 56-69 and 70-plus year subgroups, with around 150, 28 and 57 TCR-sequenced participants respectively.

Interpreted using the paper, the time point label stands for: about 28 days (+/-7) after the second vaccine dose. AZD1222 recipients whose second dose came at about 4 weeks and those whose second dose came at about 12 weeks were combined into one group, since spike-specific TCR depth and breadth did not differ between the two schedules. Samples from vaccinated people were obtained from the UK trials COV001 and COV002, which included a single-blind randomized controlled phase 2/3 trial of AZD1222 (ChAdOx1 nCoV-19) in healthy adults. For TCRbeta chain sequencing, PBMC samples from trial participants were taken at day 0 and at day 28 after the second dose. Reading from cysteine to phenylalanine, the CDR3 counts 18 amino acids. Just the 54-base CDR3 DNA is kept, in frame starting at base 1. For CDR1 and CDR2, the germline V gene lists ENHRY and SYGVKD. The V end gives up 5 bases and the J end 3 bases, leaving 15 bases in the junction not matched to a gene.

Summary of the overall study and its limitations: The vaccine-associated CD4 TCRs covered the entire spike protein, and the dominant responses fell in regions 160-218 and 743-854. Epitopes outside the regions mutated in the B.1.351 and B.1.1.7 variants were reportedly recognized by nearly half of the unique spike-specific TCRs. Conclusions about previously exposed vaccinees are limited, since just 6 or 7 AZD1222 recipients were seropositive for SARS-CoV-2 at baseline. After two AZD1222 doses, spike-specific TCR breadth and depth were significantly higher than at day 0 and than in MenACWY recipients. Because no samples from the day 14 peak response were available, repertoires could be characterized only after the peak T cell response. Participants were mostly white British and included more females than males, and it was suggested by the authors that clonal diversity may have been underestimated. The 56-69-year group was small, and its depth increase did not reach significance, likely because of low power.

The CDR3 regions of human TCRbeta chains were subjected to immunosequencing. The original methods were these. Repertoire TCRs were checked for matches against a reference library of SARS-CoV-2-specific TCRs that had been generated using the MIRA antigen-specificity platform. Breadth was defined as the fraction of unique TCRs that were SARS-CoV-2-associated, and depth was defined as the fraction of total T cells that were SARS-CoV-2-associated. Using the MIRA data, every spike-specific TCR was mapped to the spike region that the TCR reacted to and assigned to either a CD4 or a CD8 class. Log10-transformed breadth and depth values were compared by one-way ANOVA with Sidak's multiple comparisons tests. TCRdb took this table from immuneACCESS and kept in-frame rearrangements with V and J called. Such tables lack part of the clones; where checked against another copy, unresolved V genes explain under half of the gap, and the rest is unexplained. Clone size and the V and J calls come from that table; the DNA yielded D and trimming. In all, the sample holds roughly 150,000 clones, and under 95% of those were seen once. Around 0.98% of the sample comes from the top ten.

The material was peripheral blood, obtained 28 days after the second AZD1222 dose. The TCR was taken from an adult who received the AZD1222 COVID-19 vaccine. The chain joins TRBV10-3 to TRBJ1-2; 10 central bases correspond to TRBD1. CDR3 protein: CAISSNSIETGGYYGYTF. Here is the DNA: TGTGCCATCAGTTCAAACTCGATAGAGACAGGGGGCTACTATGGCTACACCTTC.